This T cell receptor beta chain derives from a study of post-analysis software for immune sequencing data (dated by TCRdb to between 2015 and 2017). Background on the whole study: The recorded disease courses included relapsing-remitting, secondary progressive and progressive-relapsing multiple sclerosis, and some patients had no subtype annotation. A subset of samples was prepared in parallel using single-end sample barcoding, then pooled and co-amplified after Illumina adapter ligation. Patient repertoires were compared against 11 to 12 previously published healthy control repertoires from donors aged 6 to 25 years. Here is what the overall study found, with its caveats: Roughly 5 TRBV segments, including TRBV5-6, TRBV5-1 and TRBV20-1, were significantly more frequent in patients than controls. Multiple sclerosis patients had significantly lower normalized Chao1 diversity than controls, a result that suggests substantial peripheral T-cell clonal expansion. Direct clustering with F measure showed strong co-clustering of samples prepared in the same batch, prompting a batch-effect correction. The multiple sclerosis patient group was slightly younger than the control group.

Cut back by 4 bases and 10 bases, the V and J ends lie 19 bases apart. The CDR3 numbers 15 residues from cysteine through phenylalanine. CDR3 DNA is the only sequence kept; it has 45 bases, read in frame from the first base. Sequences MGHRA (CDR1) and YSYEKL (CDR2) are obtained from the germline V gene. To demonstrate the VDJtools post-analysis software, the study profiled TCR beta repertoires from the peripheral blood of some 13 young patients with multiple sclerosis. The multiple sclerosis patients were children and adolescents ranging in age from roughly 6 to 16 years. For this clonotype: This receptor's antigen is unknown. No much larger clone exists at a distance of one base, and base qualities are not known.

Libraries were built with PCR. Sequencing was performed on an Illumina HiSeq 2500. To reduce PCR and sequencing biases, unique molecular identifiers were built into the TCR beta cDNA libraries. Some 500,000 cDNA molecules were obtained per 1 to 10 million input T cells, so each molecule approximated one T cell. The patient libraries were prepared and sequenced with the same protocol used for the earlier healthy control dataset. Samples belonging to the same batch were prepared together, multiplexed and sequenced on a shared HiSeq lane. Turning to the authors' computational methods: MIGEC was used to process the raw barcoded reads, and molecular identifier groups with only a single read were discarded before consensus assembly and CDR3 extraction. VDJtools was used for post-analysis of the clonotype tables, and diversity was normalized by down-sampling every dataset to the size of the smallest sample. To correct batch-related cross-sample contamination, repertoire overlap clustering matched CDR3 amino acid sequences but not nucleotide sequences. In-frame beta chains were kept once TCRdb had trimmed the public reads at Q25 with fastp and called clones with MiXCR. Rows matching on CDR3 protein sequence are summarized as one entry with the most common DNA and genes. The V and J calls and clone size come from TCRdb's table, not from the authors' own analysis. The sample table lists more than 500,000 distinct CDR3 sequences, about a third of them with a count of one. Less than 6% of the sample belongs to the ten largest clones.

The receptor was derived from a girl aged 2-17 years with multiple sclerosis. The chain couples TRBV4-1 to TRBJ1-4; D gene: possibly TRBD1, on 6 matching bases. The sequenced sample consisted of blood. The DNA reads TGCGCCAGCAGCCGAACGGCCAGGGGATCCGGAAAACTGTTTTTT. It translates as CASSRTARGSGKLFF.